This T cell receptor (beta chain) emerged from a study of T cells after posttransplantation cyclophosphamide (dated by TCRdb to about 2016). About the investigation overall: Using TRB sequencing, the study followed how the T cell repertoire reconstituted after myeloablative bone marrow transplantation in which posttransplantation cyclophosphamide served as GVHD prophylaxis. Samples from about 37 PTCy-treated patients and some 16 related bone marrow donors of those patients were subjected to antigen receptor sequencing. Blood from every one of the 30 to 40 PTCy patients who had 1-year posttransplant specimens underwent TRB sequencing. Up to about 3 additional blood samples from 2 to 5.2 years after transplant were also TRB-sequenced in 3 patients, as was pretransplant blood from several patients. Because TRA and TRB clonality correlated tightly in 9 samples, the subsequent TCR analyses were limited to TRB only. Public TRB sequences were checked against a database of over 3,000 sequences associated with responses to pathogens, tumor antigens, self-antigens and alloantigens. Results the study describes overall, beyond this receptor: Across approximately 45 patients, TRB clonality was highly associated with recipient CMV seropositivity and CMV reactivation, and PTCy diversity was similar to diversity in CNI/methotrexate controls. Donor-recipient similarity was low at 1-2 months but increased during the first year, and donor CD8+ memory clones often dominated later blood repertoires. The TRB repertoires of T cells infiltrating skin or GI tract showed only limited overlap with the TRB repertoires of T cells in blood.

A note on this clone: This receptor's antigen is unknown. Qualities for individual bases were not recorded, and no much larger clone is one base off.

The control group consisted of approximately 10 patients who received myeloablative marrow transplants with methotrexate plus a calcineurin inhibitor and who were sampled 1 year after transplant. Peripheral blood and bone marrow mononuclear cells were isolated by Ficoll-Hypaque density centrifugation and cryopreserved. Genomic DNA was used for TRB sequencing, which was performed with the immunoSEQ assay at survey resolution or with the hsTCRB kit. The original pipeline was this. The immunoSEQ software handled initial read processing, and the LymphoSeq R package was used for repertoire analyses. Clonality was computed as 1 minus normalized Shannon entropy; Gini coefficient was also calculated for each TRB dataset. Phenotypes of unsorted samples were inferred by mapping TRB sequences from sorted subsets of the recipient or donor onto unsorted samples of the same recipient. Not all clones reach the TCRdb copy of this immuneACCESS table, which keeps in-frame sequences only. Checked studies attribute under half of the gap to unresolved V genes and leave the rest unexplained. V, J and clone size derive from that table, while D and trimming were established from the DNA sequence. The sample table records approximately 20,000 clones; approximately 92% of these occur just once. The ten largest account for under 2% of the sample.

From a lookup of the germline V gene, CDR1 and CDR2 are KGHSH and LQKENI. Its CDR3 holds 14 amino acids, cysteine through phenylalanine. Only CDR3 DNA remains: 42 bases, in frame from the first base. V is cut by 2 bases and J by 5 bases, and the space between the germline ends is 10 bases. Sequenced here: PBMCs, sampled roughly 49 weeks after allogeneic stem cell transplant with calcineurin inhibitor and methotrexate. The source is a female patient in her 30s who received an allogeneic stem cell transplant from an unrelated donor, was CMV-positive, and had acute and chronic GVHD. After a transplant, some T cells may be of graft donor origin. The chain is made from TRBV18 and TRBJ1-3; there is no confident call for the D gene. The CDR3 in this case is CASSPESGRNTIYF. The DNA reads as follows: TGTGCCAGCTCACCAGAGTCCGGGAGAAACACCATATATTTT.